This T cell receptor beta chain was sequenced in a study of T cells in Graves' hyperthyroidism and ophthalmopathy. This clonotype has just a few counts. As yet, its antigen is unknown. Broader study findings: Ophthalmopathy could be told apart from stable hyperthyroidism with a 13 V-J model.

TCR beta CDR3 sequences were amplified from RNA transcripts. HTBI primers were employed in a first-round RT-PCR of the TCR CDR3. TCRdb recomputed calls from the multiplex PCR reads with MiXCR, one row per CDR3 protein. The sample has 500,000 to 650,000 distinct CDR3 sequences, around 15% seen once. This CDR3 spans 16 amino acids. The germline V and J ends were trimmed by 1 base and 2 bases, with 15 bases remaining between them. CDR1 and CDR2 (germline): LNHNV, YYDKDF (reference sequence). The sequencing input was blood. This chain uses TRBV15 with TRBJ2-7; no definite D call. This TCR was recovered from a woman between 40 and 55 years old with Graves' hyperthyroidism. The CDR3, as DNA: TGTGCCACCAGCAGAGCCCCCGGGTTGGGAACCTACGAGCAGTACTTC. Translated: CATSRAPGLGTYEQYF.